The sequence of this TCR beta chain was determined in a study of blood T cells in healthy people across ages. General study results and limits: Per million T cells, the diversity of TCR beta decreased roughly linearly as age advanced.

As concerns this clonotype: The antigen is undetermined.

Germline-derived CDR1 and CDR2 are KGHDR and SFDVKD. The CDR3 totals 13 residues. V was cut by 10 bases and J by 0 bases, with 9 bases left in between. Primed by a sample-barcoded 5' primer and a J-beta primer mix, a second PCR proceeded for 7 to 11 cycles. TCRdb called the 5' RACE reads again in MiXCR, with one record for every CDR3 protein. The data show approximately 810,000 distinct CDR3 sequences, more than 25% seen once. The chain employs TRBV24-1 and TRBJ1-5, with a possible D match to TRBD1 (5 bases). The clonotype originates from a woman of 80 years or more in good health. The sample consisted of blood. The CDR3 bases are TGTGCCACAGGGGAGTATAGCAATCAGCCCCAGCATTTT. Amino acids: CATGEYSNQPQHF.